These 4 T cell receptor beta chains came from one sample sequenced in a study of long-term antiretroviral therapy in people with HIV. This was the immunoSEQ v3.0 assay at survey level. Produced via immunoSEQ multiplex PCR; TCRdb's table is partial and in-frame only. In the table there are 25,000 to 35,000 clones, more than 90% of which are singletons. This sample comprised unsorted PBMCs, obtained more than 6 years after starting antiretroviral therapy. The receptor set was obtained from a man aged 30 to 45 with HIV.

The gene calls are TRBV5-1 and TRBJ2-5; no definite D call. In germline, CDR1 is SGHRS, CDR2 YFSETQ. V was trimmed by 4 bases and J by 2 bases, leaving 15 bases between them. This CDR3 contains 15 residues. CDR3 sequence (DNA): TGCGCCAGCAGCCTCACCGTGGGGATACAAGAGACCCAGTACTTC. It translates to CASSLTVGIQETQYF.

The chain recombines TRBV28 with TRBJ2-5; 8 nucleotides line up with TRBD1. CDR1 is MDHEN and CDR2 is SYDVKM in the germline V gene. J lost 5 bases, V lost 1 base, and 6 bases had no gene match. The CDR3 is 15 residues long. CDR3 amino acids: CASSLSQGASETQYF. CDR3 DNA: TGTGCCAGCAGTTTATCTCAGGGGGCGTCGGAGACCCAGTACTTC.

This chain connects TRBV6-6 to TRBJ2-1, with a tentative D call TRBD1 (6 bases). In germline, CDR1 is MNHNY, CDR2 SVGAGI (reference sequence). This CDR3 comprises 14 residues. V gave up 5 bases and J gave up 9 bases, with 17 bases separating them. In nucleotides, the CDR3 is TGTGCCAGCAGTCCCCAGGGGTTTGGCAGTGAGCAGTTCTTC. Amino acid sequence: CASSPQGFGSEQFF.

J is TRBJ2-1 and V is TRBV11-2; 8 positions match TRBD2. The CDR3 is 15 amino acids. The J segment lost 5 bases and the V segment lost 4 bases, leaving 7 bases of the junction unmatched. Looked up from germline, CDR1 is SGHAT and CDR2 is FQNNGV. For the CDR3, the DNA is TGTGCCAGCAGCTCCATAGCGGGACGCAACAATGAGCAGTTCTTC. It yields the protein CASSSIAGRNNEQFF.